The 3 T cell receptor beta chains listed next were all sequenced from one sample in a study of shared clonotypes between healthy human individuals (dated by TCRdb to the early 2020s). Libraries were constructed by the immunoSEQ multiplex PCR assay. TCRdb re-hosts the immuneACCESS table, in-frame sequences only. Its copies lack some clones; in the studies checked, an unresolved V gene accounts for under half of them, and the cause for the rest is not known. This sample lists approximately 1,500,000 clones; roughly 96% were detected once. The top ten hold about 1% of the sample. The sample was naive CD4+ T cells sorted from blood. Reading the label with the study, this specimen's cell subset or site is: CD45RA+ positively selected. The receptors were sampled from a young man in good health.

For this clone: This CDR3 is also generated by other DNA sequences in the sample. This chain uses TRBV5-1 with TRBJ2-7; 10 bases fit TRBD2. The ends lost 4 bases at V and 0 bases at J; junction bases unmatched: 4. Germline CDR1 reads SGHRS; CDR2 reads YFSETQ. The CDR3 totals 15 residues. CDR3 loop: CASSLLAGASYEQYF. As DNA, the CDR3 is TGCGCCAGCAGCCTGCTAGCGGGAGCCTCCTACGAGCAGTACTTC.

V and J are TRBV7-8 and TRBJ2-7; D perhaps matches TRBD2 (5 bases). The CDR3 runs to 14 residues. Germline V gene sequence: CDR1 SGHVS, CDR2 FQNEAQ. Trimming took 0 bases from V and 2 from J, leaving 8 bases between them. Written as DNA, the CDR3 is TGTGCCAGCAGCTTAGCGGGAGTCACCTACGAGCAGTACTTC. As protein: CASSLAGVTYEQYF.

The chain has TRBV30 and TRBJ2-3; 13 bases are a match to TRBD2. From germline, CDR1 is GTSNPN and CDR2 SVGIG (reference sequence). The V segment lost 5 bases and the J segment 4 bases; nucleotides outside the gene matches: 6. The CDR3 length is 15 residues. DNA for the CDR3: TGTGCCTGGGACCGGACTAGCGGGAGCTCAGATACGCAGTATTTT. It translates to CAWDRTSGSSDTQYF.